This T cell receptor beta chain was obtained from a study of blood T cell repertoires in COVID-19. For the study at large: COVID-19 samples, acute and convalescent, were from the United States, Italy and Spain. T cells, B-cell-depleted T cells, or PBMCs provided the cDNA or gDNA that served as material.

Per the original data handling: Reference gene primers were amplified, and this amplification served to estimate nucleated cell counts. Measured with immunoSEQ multiplex PCR; TCRdb has only the in-frame clones, and not every one. Clone size and the V and J calls come from that table; the DNA yielded D and trimming. The sample includes some 240,000 clones, around 80% of them seen just once. Trimming shortened V by 5 bases and J by 7 bases, and 18 bases separated the two germline ends. Germline V gene sequence: CDR1 MNHEY, CDR2 SMNVEV (reference sequence). This CDR3 contains 16 residues. This TCR was recovered from a woman between 40 and 55 years old who had recovered from COVID-19. The chain couples TRBV27 to TRBJ1-6; a weak D match, TRBD1 (5 bases). Sequenced material: peripheral blood. The CDR3 DNA is TGTGCCAGCAGTACTCTGTTGAACGGGGGAAATTCACCCCTCCACTTT. It yields the protein CASSTLLNGGNSPLHF.